This TCR beta chain was identified during a study of early T cells in non-severe SARS-CoV-2 infection. Unique molecular identifiers were attached to individual cDNA molecules. TCRdb redid the calling of the 5' RACE reads with MiXCR, one entry per CDR3 protein. The table lists 46,000 or so distinct CDR3 sequences, under 4.5% of them singletons. Germline V gives CDR1 SEHNR, CDR2 FQNEAQ (reference sequence). The CDR3 length is 12 residues. Between the trimmed V and J ends, which lost 5 bases and 11 bases, there was a span of 15 bases. V and J are TRBV7-9 and TRBJ1-1, with D tentatively TRBD1 (5 bases). Sequencing was done on a sample of whole blood. This receptor was identified in an adult who was a healthcare worker with PCR-confirmed SARS-CoV-2 infection or an uninfected control (not recorded which). The CDR3 DNA reads as TGTGCCAGCAGCCGTCAGGGCCGTGGGGCTTTCTTT. Protein: CASSRQGRGAFF.